The rows below give T cell receptor beta chains drawn from one sample of a study of blood T cell repertoires in COVID-19. Here immunoSEQ multiplex PCR was the method, and the copy in TCRdb shows in-frame clones only, minus some. The repertoire holds fewer than 100,000 clones, with roughly 80% as singletons. Input material: peripheral blood. These receptors all stem from a woman in her seventies with acute or convalescent COVID-19. Each CDR3 is given with its conserved first and last residue. Fields, in order: V gene, clone size, J gene, D gene, CDR3 DNA, CDR3 protein. The D gene is left open where the match is weak. Expanded clones get a size class; other rows say once, few or many, or leave the size out.

TRBV18,.,TRBJ1-4,TRBD1,TGTGCCAGCTCACGACAGGGGAGGAATGAAAAACTGTTTTTT,CASSRQGRNEKLFF
TRBV2,.,TRBJ1-1,TRBD1,TGTGCCAGCACCGGACAGGCGAACACTGAAGCTTTCTTT,CASTGQANTEAFF
TRBV2,.,TRBJ2-5,.,TGTGCCAGCAGCCGATCGGGTCAAGAGACCCAGTACTTC,CASSRSGQETQYF
TRBV5-1,.,TRBJ2-7,.,TGCGCCAGCAGTCGATACCAGGGGATTAGGTACGAGCAGTACTTC,CASSRYQGIRYEQYF
TRBV5-1,.,TRBJ1-4,TRBD1,TGCGCCAGCAGCTCGACAGGGACCTGGGGTGAAAAACTGTTTTTT,CASSSTGTWGEKLFF
TRBV6-2/TRBV6-3,.,TRBJ2-5,TRBD2,TGTGCCAGCAGCTCCCCCACAACACTAGCGGGAATCCAAGAGACCCAGTACTTC,CASSSPTTLAGIQETQYF
TRBV7-9,.,TRBJ1-6,TRBD1,TGTGCCAGCAGCTACCGACAGGGGGCATATTCACCCCTCCACTTT,CASSYRQGAYSPLHF
TRBV6-5,.,TRBJ2-7,TRBD2,TGTGCCACAACTAGCGGGAGGTTAAGCTCCTACGAGCAGTACTTC,CATTSGRLSSYEQYF
TRBV2,.,TRBJ2-7,.,TGTGCCAGCAAAGCGGGACAGGTCTTCTCCTACGAGCAGTACTTC,CASKAGQVFSYEQYF
TRBV15,.,TRBJ1-5,TRBD1,TGTGCCACCAGCAGGGGGACAGGAAGGGGGCAGCCCCAGCATTTT,CATSRGTGRGQPQHF
TRBV4-3,.,TRBJ2-2,.,TGCGCCAGCAGCCAGAACTCAAAAGATACCGGGGAGCTGTTTTTT,CASSQNSKDTGELFF
TRBV7-3,.,TRBJ2-6,.,TGTGCCAGCAGCTTAAGTAGCTCTGGGGCCAACGTCCTGACTTTC,CASSLSSSGANVLTF
TRBV27,few,TRBJ2-7,TRBD1,TGTGCCAGCAGAGACGGGACAGCCCACGAGCAGTACTTC,CASRDGTAHEQYF
TRBV4-1,.,TRBJ2-7,TRBD2,TGCGCCAGCAGCCAAGGACGGGGGGGGGTATACGAGCAGTACTTC,CASSQGRGGVYEQYF
TRBV7-8,.,TRBJ2-2,TRBD2,TGTGCCAGCAGCTTAGGGCTAGCGGGGGCACTCACCGGGGAGCTGTTTTTT,CASSLGLAGALTGELFF
TRBV6-6,once,TRBJ2-5,.,TGTGCCAGCAGTCAAACGTGGGGGCGGGCCCAAGAGACCCAGTACTTC,CASSQTWGRAQETQYF
TRBV5-5,.,TRBJ1-3,.,TGTGCCAGCAGCGTGGAGGGGTTTTCTGGAAACACCATATATTTT,CASSVEGFSGNTIYF
TRBV2,.,TRBJ2-2,.,TGTGCCAGCGGGACACAATCGAACACCGGGGAGCTGTTTTTT,CASGTQSNTGELFF
TRBV10-3,.,TRBJ2-3,.,TGTGCCATCACCGCCGGCGGGACCCCCGGGGGCACAGATACGCAGTATTTT,CAITAGGTPGGTDTQYF
TRBV3-1/TRBV3-2,.,TRBJ1-3,.,TGTGCCAGCAGCCCCATAGGGAGAGCTGGAAACACCATATATTTT,CASSPIGRAGNTIYF
TRBV30,.,TRBJ1-5,TRBD1,TGTGCCTGGAGTGTAGGAAGCCGGGACAGGGGTCAGCCCCAGCATTTT,CAWSVGSRDRGQPQHF
TRBV11-2,.,TRBJ2-2,TRBD1,TGTGCCAGCAGCCAGACAGGGTCGGGCGGGGAGCTGTTTTTT,CASSQTGSGGELFF
TRBV18,.,TRBJ1-4,TRBD1,TGTGCCAGCTCACCCACAGGGGGCCTTAATGAAAAACTGTTTTTT,CASSPTGGLNEKLFF
TRBV21-1,once,TRBJ2-3,.,TGTGCCAGCAACGTTACAGGGCCAGATACGCAGTATTTT,CASNVTGPDTQYF
TRBV7-2,.,TRBJ2-7,TRBD1,TGTGCCAGCAGCTTAACTTTGGGACAGGGGCGGGCCTACGAGCAGTACTTC,CASSLTLGQGRAYEQYF
TRBV30,few,TRBJ1-6,.,TGTGCCTGGAGTGTACGAAGGGGAATTGGCGATTTAAGTTCACCCCTCCACTTT,CAWSVRRGIGDLSSPLHF
TRBV4-1,few,TRBJ2-7,TRBD2,TGCGCCAGCAGCTCCGGTCCGGGAGGGCCCTACGAGCAGTACTTC,CASSSGPGGPYEQYF
TRBV19,.,TRBJ2-7,TRBD2,TGTGCCAGTAGTATCCTAGCGGGGGCCCTCGGCGAGCAGTACTTC,CASSILAGALGEQYF
TRBV19,.,TRBJ2-7,TRBD2,TGTGCCAGTAGTATAGACGGGACTAGCGGGAACGAGCAGTACTTC,CASSIDGTSGNEQYF
TRBV28,.,TRBJ1-1,.,TGTGCCACTCAAAATTCGGACAGCTACACTGAAGCTTTCTTT,CATQNSDSYTEAFF
TRBV30,.,TRBJ1-5,.,TGTGCCTGGAGTGTCTGGGGGAGGAATCAGCCCCAGCATTTT,CAWSVWGRNQPQHF
TRBV4-3,.,TRBJ2-2,.,TGCGCCAGCAGTGTAGCGGCTCAAGGGGAGCTGTTTTTT,CASSVAAQGELFF
TRBV27,.,TRBJ1-6,.,TGTGCCAGCAGTTTATCGGGAAGACAGATCTATAATTCACCCCTCCACTTT,CASSLSGRQIYNSPLHF
TRBV27,.,TRBJ1-1,TRBD1,TGTGCCAGCTTGGACAGGAGAGCGACTGAAGCTTTCTTT,CASLDRRATEAFF
TRBV5-3,few,TRBJ1-1,.,TGTGCCAGAACCCCAGCTTTGGCAGGGTCCATGAACACTGAAGCTTTCTTT,CARTPALAGSMNTEAFF
TRBV9,.,TRBJ1-3,.,TGTGCCAGCAGCGGCGAGGTCTCTGGAAACACCATATATTTT,CASSGEVSGNTIYF
TRBV2,.,TRBJ1-5,.,TGTGCCAGCAGTGAAGGCGGGTTAAACAATCAGCCCCAGCATTTT,CASSEGGLNNQPQHF
TRBV6-2/TRBV6-3,.,TRBJ2-3,.,TGTGCCAGCAGTTACTCTGCGGGCACGCAGTATTTT,CASSYSAGTQYF
TRBV19,.,TRBJ1-2,TRBD1,TGTGCCAGTAGATCGGGAGGACAGGGGTCCCTTGGCTACACCTTC,CASRSGGQGSLGYTF
TRBV29-1,.,TRBJ2-7,TRBD1,TGCAGCGTTGTACGGGACAGGGGACATCTCGAGCAGTACTTC,CSVVRDRGHLEQYF
TRBV18,.,TRBJ1-1,.,TGTGCCAGCTCACGAGGGTTGGGCACTGAAGCTTTCTTT,CASSRGLGTEAFF
TRBV30,.,TRBJ2-7,TRBD2,TGTGCCTGGAGTAAGTTAGCGGGACGTGGCGAGCAGTACTTC,CAWSKLAGRGEQYF
TRBV28,few,TRBJ1-3,.,TGTGCCACCCATGAGGGAAACACCATATATTTT,CATHEGNTIYF
TRBV29-1,.,TRBJ2-7,.,TGCAGCGTTGGACAGTCCTACGAGCAGTACTTC,CSVGQSYEQYF
TRBV6-5,few,TRBJ1-5,TRBD1,TGTGCCAGCAGTCTGCCGGGACAGCGCAATCAGCCCCAGCATTTT,CASSLPGQRNQPQHF